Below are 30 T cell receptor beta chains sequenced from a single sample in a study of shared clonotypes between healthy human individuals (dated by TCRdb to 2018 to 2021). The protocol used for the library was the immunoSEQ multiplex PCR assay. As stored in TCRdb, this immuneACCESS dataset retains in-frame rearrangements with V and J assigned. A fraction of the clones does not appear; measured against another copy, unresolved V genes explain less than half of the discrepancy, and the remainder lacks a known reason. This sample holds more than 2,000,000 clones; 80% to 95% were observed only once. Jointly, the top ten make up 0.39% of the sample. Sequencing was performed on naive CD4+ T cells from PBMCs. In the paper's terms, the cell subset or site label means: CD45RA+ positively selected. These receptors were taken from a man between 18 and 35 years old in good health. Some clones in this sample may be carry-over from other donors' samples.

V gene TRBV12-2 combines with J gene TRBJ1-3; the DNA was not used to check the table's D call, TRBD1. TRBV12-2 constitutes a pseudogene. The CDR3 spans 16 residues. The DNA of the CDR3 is TGTGCAAGTCGGCTACACGGACAGGGATGTGGAAACACCATATATTTT. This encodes CASRLHGQGCGNTIYF.

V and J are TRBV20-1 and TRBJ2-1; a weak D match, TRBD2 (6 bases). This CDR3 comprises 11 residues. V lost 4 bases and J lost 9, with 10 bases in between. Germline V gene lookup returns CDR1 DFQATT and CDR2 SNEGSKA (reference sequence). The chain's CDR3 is CSATGGVEQFF. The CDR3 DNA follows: TGCAGTGCTACCGGCGGGGTTGAGCAGTTCTTC.

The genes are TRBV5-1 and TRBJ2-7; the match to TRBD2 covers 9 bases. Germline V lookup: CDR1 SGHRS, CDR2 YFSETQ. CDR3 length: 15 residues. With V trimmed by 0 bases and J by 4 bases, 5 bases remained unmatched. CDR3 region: CASSLVASGIYEQYF. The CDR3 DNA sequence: TGCGCCAGCAGCTTGGTAGCTAGCGGGATATACGAGCAGTACTTC.

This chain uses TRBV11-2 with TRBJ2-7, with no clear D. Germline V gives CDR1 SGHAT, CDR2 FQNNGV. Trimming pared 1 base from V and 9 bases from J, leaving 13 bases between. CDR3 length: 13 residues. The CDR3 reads CASSLGPRVGQYF. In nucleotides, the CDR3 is TGTGCCAGCAGCTTAGGCCCACGCGTGGGGCAGTACTTC.

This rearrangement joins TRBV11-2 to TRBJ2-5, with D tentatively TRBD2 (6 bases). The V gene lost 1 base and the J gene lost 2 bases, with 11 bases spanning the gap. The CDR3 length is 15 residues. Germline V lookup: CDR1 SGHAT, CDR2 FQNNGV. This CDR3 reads CASSLGTGAQETQYF. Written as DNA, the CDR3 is TGTGCCAGCAGCTTAGGGACGGGAGCTCAAGAGACCCAGTACTTC.

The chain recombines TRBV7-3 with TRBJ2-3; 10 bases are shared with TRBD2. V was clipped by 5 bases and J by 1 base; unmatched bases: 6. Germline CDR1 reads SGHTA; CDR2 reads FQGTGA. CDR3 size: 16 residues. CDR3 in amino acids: CASSAPGTSGTDTQYF. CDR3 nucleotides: TGTGCCAGCAGCGCACCCGGGACTAGCGGCACAGATACGCAGTATTTT. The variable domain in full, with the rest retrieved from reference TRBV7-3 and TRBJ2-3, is GAGVSQTPSNKVTEKGKYVELRCDPISGHTALYWYRQSLGQGPEFLIYFQGTGAADDSGLPNDRFFAVRPEGSVSTLKIQRTERGDSAVYLCASSAPGTSGTDTQYFGPGTRLTVL.

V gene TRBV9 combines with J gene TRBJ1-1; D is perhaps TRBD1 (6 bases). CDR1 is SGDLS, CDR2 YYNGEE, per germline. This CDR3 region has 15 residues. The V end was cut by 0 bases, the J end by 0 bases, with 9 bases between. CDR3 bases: TGTGCCAGCAGCGTAGGAGGGGGGATGAACACTGAAGCTTTCTTT. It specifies CASSVGGGMNTEAFF.

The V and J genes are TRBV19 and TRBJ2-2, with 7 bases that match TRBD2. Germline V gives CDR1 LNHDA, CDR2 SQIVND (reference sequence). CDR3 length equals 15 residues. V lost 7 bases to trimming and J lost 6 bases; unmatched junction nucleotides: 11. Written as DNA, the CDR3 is TGTGCCAGTATCCCCTTCGGGGGGTACCCCGGGGAGCTGTTTTTT. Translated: CASIPFGGYPGELFF.

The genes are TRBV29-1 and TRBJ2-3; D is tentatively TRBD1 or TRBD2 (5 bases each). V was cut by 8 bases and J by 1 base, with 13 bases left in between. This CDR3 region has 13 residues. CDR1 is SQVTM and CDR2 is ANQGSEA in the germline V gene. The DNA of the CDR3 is TGCAGCTCCGGGGCGCTAGGCACAGATACGCAGTATTTT. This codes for CSSGALGTDTQYF.

The CDR3 nucleotides are TGTGCCATCAGTGAAGGGGGGGTGGAGACCCAGTACTTC. Encoded protein: CAISEGGVETQYF. V usage is TRBV10-3 and J usage is TRBJ2-5, with TRBD2 as a possible D gene (7 bases). CDR1 and CDR2 (germline): ENHRY, SYGVKD. There are 13 residues in the CDR3. V lost 3 bases, J lost 5 bases, and 10 bases lay in between.

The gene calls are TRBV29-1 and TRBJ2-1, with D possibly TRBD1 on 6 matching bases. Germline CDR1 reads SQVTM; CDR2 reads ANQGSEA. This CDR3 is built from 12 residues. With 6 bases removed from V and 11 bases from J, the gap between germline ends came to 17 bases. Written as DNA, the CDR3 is TGCAGCGTGACAGGAACAACAATGAAGCAGTTCTTC. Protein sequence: CSVTGTTMKQFF.

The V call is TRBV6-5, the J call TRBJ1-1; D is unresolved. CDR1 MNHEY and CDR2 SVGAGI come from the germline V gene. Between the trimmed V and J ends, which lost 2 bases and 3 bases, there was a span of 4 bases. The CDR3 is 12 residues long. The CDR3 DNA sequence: TGTGCCAGCAGTTACAAAGACACTGAAGCTTTCTTT. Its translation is CASSYKDTEAFF.

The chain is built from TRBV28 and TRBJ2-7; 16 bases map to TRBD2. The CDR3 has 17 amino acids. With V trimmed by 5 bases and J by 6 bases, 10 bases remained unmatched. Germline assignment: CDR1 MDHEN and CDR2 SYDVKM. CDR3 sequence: CASSRRGTSGRALEQYF. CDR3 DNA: TGTGCCAGCAGTCGCCGGGGGACTAGCGGGAGGGCCCTCGAGCAGTACTTC.

CDR3 protein: CASTKQGLAGYNEQFF. In nucleotides, the CDR3 is TGTGCCAGCACCAAACAGGGGCTAGCGGGGTACAATGAGCAGTTCTTC. This rearrangement joins TRBV28 to TRBJ2-1, with 9 bases lining up with TRBD2. The CDR3 covers 16 residues. Germline CDR1 and CDR2: MDHEN and SYDVKM. V was pared by 7 bases and J by 4 bases, with 11 bases of the junction left unmatched.

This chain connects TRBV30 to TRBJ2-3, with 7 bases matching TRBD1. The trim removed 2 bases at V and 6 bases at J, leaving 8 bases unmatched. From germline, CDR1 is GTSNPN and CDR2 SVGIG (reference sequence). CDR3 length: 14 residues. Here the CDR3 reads CAWSLRQGTDTQYF. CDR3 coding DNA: TGTGCCTGGAGTTTAAGACAGGGTACCGATACGCAGTATTTT.

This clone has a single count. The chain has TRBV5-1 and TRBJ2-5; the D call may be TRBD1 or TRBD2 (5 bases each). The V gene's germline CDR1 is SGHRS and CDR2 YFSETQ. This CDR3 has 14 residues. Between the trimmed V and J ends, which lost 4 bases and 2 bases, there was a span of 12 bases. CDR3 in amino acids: CASSPGRPQETQYF. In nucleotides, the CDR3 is TGCGCCAGCAGCCCGGGACGGCCTCAAGAGACCCAGTACTTC. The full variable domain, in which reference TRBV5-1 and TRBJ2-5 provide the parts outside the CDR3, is KAGVTQTPRYLIKTRGQQVTLSCSPISGHRSVSWYQQTPGQGLQFLFEYFSETQRNKGNFPGRFSGRQFSNSRSEMNVSTLELGDSALYLCASSPGRPQETQYFGPGTRLLVL.

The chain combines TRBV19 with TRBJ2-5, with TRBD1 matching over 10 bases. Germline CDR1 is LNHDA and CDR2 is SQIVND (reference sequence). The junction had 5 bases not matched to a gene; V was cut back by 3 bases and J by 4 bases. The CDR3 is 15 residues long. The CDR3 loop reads CASSMGDRGRETQYF. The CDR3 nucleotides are TGTGCCAGTAGTATGGGAGACAGGGGGCGAGAGACCCAGTACTTC.

In DNA form, the CDR3 reads TGTGCCAGCAGGGTCTCAGGGAAATGGGACATTCAGTACTTC. It is translated as CASRVSGKWDIQYF. This chain links TRBV28 with TRBJ2-4; D is perhaps TRBD1 (5 bases). From germline, CDR1 is MDHEN and CDR2 SYDVKM. Trimming shortened V by 6 bases and J by 8 bases, and 17 bases separated the two germline ends. This CDR3 contains 14 residues.

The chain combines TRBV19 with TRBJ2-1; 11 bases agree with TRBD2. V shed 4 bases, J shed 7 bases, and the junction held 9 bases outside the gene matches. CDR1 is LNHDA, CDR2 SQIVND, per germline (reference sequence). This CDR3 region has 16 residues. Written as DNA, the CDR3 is TGTGCCAGTAGTACGACCTTTAGCGGGAGGGGAAATGAGCAGTTCTTC. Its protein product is CASSTTFSGRGNEQFF.

The CDR3 DNA reads as TGTGCCAGCAGCTACGGACTAGCGGTTACCTACGAGCAGTACTTC. Protein product: CASSYGLAVTYEQYF. The chain joins TRBV14 to TRBJ2-7, with 10 nucleotides matching TRBD2. Germline loops: CDR1 SGHDN, CDR2 FVKESK. The V segment lost 5 bases and the J segment 2 bases; nucleotides outside the gene matches: 6. The CDR3 contains 15 residues.

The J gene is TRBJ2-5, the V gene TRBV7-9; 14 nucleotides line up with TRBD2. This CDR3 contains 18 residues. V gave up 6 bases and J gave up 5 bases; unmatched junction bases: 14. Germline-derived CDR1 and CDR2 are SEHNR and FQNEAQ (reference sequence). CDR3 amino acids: CASSFNSGLAGVLETQYF. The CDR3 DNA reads TGTGCCAGCAGTTTCAACTCGGGACTAGCGGGAGTCCTCGAGACCCAGTACTTC.

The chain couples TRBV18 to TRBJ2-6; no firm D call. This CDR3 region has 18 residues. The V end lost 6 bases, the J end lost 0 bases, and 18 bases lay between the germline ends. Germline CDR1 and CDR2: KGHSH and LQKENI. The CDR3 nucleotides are TGTGCCAGCTCTTACCCCCTCGCTTTTAGCTCTGGGGCCAACGTCCTGACTTTC. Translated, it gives CASSYPLAFSSGANVLTF. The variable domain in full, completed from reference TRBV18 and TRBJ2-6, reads NAGVMQNPRHLVRRRGQEARLRCSPMKGHSHVYWYRQLPEEGLKFMVYLQKENIIDESGMPKERFSAEFPKEGPSILRIQQVVRGDSAAYFCASSYPLAFSSGANVLTFGAGSRLTVL.

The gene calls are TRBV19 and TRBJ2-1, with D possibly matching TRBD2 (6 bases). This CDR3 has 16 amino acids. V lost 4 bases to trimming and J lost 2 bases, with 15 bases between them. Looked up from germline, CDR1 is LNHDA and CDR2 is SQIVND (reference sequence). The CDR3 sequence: CASSRSLAFPYNEQFF. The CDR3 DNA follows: TGTGCCAGTAGTAGGTCCCTAGCGTTTCCCTACAATGAGCAGTTCTTC.

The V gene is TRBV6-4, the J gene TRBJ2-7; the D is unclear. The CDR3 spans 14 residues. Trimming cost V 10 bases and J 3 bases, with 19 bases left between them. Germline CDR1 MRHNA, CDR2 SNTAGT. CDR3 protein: CANSTASFFYEQYF. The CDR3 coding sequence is TGTGCCAATTCGACTGCTTCATTCTTCTACGAGCAGTACTTC.

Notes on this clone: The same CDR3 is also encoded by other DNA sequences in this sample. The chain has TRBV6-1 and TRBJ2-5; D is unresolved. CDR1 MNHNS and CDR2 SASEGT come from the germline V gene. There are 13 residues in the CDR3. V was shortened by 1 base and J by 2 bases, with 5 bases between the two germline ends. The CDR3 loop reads CASSEGQQETQYF. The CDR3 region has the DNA TGTGCCAGCAGTGAAGGACAACAAGAGACCCAGTACTTC.

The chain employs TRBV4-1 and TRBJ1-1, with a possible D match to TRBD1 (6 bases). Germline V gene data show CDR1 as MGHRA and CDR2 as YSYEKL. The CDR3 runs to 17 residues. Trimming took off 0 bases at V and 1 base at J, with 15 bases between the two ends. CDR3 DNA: TGCGCCAGCAGCCAAGACGTTTTGGGGGGCCAGAACACTGAAGCTTTCTTT. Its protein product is CASSQDVLGGQNTEAFF.

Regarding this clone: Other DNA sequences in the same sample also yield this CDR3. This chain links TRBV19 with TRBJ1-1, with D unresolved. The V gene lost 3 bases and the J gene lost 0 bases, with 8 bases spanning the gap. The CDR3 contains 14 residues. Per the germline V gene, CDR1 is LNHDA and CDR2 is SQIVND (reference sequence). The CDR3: CASSIDGLNTEAFF. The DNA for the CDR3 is TGTGCCAGTAGTATCGACGGTTTGAACACTGAAGCTTTCTTT. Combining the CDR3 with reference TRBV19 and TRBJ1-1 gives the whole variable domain DGGITQSPKYLFRKEGQNVTLSCEQNLNHDAMYWYRQDPGQGLRLIYYSQIVNDFQKGDIAEGYSVSREKKESFPLTVTSAQKNPTAFYLCASSIDGLNTEAFFGQGTRLTVV.

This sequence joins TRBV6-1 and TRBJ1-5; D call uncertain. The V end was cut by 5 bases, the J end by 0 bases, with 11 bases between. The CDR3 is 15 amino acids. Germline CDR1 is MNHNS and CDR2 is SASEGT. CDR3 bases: TGTGCCAGCAGTATTTGGGGAAATAGCAATCAGCCCCAGCATTTT. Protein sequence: CASSIWGNSNQPQHF.

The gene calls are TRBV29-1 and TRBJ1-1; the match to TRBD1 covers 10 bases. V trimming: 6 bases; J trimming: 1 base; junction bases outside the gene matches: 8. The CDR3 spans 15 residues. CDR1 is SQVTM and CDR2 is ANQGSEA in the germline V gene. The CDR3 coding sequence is TGCAGCGTCCAGGGACAGGGGATGGCGAACACTGAAGCTTTCTTT. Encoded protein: CSVQGQGMANTEAFF.

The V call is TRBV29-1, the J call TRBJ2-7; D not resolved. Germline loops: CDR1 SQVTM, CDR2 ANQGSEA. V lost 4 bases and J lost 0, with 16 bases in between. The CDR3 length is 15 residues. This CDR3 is CSVVALGSSSYEQYF. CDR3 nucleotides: TGCAGCGTTGTAGCTCTCGGGTCTAGCTCCTACGAGCAGTACTTC.